The T cell receptor (beta chain) described here comes from a study of technical replicates of blood from a handful of donors. This CDR3 has 18 amino acids. Trimming stripped 4 bases from V and 0 bases from J, with 19 bases between. In germline, CDR1 is MGHRA, CDR2 YSYEKL. TCRdb's copy holds only in-frame clones and misses some; the assay was immunoSEQ multiplex PCR. The data show 80,000 or so clones, just over 95% seen once. The sample comprised T cells isolated from PBMCs. The V and J genes are TRBV4-1 and TRBJ1-5; tentatively, D is TRBD1 (5 bases). This clonotype was sampled from a human donor in good health. CDR3 residues: CASSRIPLQGYSNQPQHF. In DNA form, the CDR3 reads TGCGCCAGCAGCCGCATACCTCTCCAGGGCTATAGCAATCAGCCCCAGCATTTT.